This T cell receptor beta chain stems from a study of cytomegalovirus exposure and HLA in healthy donors. Across the whole study: Early released data had tens of millions of unique TCRs, all coming from HLA-typed donors. Of around 410 genotyped donors, roughly 76% grouped in the Caucasian-associated ancestry cluster. Whole-study findings and limits: Among TCR sequences, most were rare, though some public TCRs appeared in many donors. V- and J-gene trimming in TCR beta was tied to a missense DCLRE1C variant by an analysis performed later.

In germline, CDR1 is SQVTM, CDR2 ANQGSEA. V gave up 4 bases and J gave up 4 bases, with 13 bases separating them. The CDR3 contains 13 residues. This clone appeared a single time. Its target is not known. Use of 60 Vbeta and 13 Jbeta primers characterized the PCR. The data were produced by immunoSEQ multiplex PCR, yet TCRdb's version contains in-frame clones alone and is incomplete. The sample holds more than 150,000 clones, about 75% seen once. Sequences were obtained from PBMCs. This rearrangement joins TRBV29-1 to TRBJ1-1; perhaps TRBD1 as D (5 bases). The TCR was taken from a woman aged 40-49 years in good health and CMV-seropositive. CDR3 residues: CSVGGGDGTEAFF. The CDR3 DNA reads as TGCAGCGTTGGTGGGGGGGATGGCACTGAAGCTTTCTTT.